Sequencing of this TCR beta chain was carried out in a study of blood T cell repertoires in COVID-19. Study context: Samples representing acute and convalescent COVID-19 were sourced from the United States, Italy and Spain. Nucleic acid was either cDNA or gDNA, and it came from T cells, B-cell-depleted T cells, or PBMCs.

The authors' processing: Using reference gene primer amplification, nucleated cell counts were estimated. Repertoires were generated with immunoSEQ multiplex PCR, while TCRdb's copy carries only in-frame clones and drops some. Clone size and V and J calls were adopted from that table, with D and trimming inferred from the DNA. The table shows some 98,000 clones, with approximately 82% occurring only once. V was clipped by 8 bases and J by 7 bases; unmatched bases: 8. Germline V CDR1 and CDR2: LNHDA, SQIVND (reference sequence). This CDR3 contains 13 residues. The chain combines TRBV19 with TRBJ1-2; 9 nucleotides line up with TRBD1. This receptor was obtained from a man aged 65-85 years with active or convalescent COVID-19. Input material: peripheral blood. The CDR3 nucleotides read TGTGCCAGTGAAGGACAGGGGCATCGTGGCTACACCTTC. Its protein is CASEGQGHRGYTF.